This T cell receptor beta chain was sequenced during a study of blood T cell repertoires in COVID-19. Sequencing used immunoSEQ multiplex PCR; TCRdb keeps in-frame clones, though not all of them. The sample has about 380,000 clones, roughly 90% seen once. Looked up from germline, CDR1 is SGHRS and CDR2 is YFSETQ. The V segment lost 2 bases and the J segment 8 bases; nucleotides outside the gene matches: 11. The CDR3 consists of 16 residues. The rearrangement joins TRBV5-1 to TRBJ2-1; 9 bases agree with TRBD2. This TCR was sampled from a woman aged 25 to 39 who had recovered from COVID-19. The sequenced sample was PBMCs or T cells enriched from blood (not recorded which). This chain's CDR3 is CASSLGEAGGTYEQFF. CDR3 DNA sequence: TGCGCCAGCAGCTTAGGGGAAGCGGGGGGTACGTATGAGCAGTTCTTC. Based on the CDR3 plus reference TRBV5-1 and TRBJ2-1, the full variable domain is KAGVTQTPRYLIKTRGQQVTLSCSPISGHRSVSWYQQTPGQGLQFLFEYFSETQRNKGNFPGRFSGRQFSNSRSEMNVSTLELGDSALYLCASSLGEAGGTYEQFFGPGTRLTVL.